This is a list of T cell receptor beta chains from one sample in a study of Graves' ophthalmopathy and Graves' hyperthyroidism. TCRdb called the multiplex PCR reads again in MiXCR, with one record for every CDR3 protein. Here the sample spans a few hundred thousand distinct CDR3 sequences, under 45% being singletons. Material: peripheral blood or thyroid tissue (not recorded which). The receptors stem from an adult man with Graves' hyperthyroidism. CDR3s include the opening cysteine and the closing phenylalanine or tryptophan. The order of the fields is clone size, V gene, J gene, D gene, CDR3 DNA, CDR3 protein. The D gene is left open where the match is weak. Only some rows state a clone size, as once, few, many or a class for expanded clones.

>NA|TRBV25-1|TRBJ2-3|NA
TGTGCCAGCAGTGAAAAGGTGGGGTTTAGCACAGATACGCAGTATTTT
CASSEKVGFSTDTQYF
>many|TRBV12-3/TRBV12-4|TRBJ2-7|NA
TGTGCCAGCAGTTCCGGCTCCTACGAGCAGTACTTC
CASSSGSYEQYF
>many|TRBV12-3/TRBV12-4|TRBJ1-2|NA
TGTGCCAGCAGTACGAGCTCCCAGGGTCATGGCTACACCTTC
CASSTSSQGHGYTF
>NA|TRBV20-1|TRBJ1-2|NA
TGCAGTGCCCCGGCCACTTTACTCTATGGCTACACCTTC
CSAPATLLYGYTF
>few|TRBV2|TRBJ1-5|NA
TGTGCCAGCAGACCAAGGGGGGGGGGTCAGCCCCAGCATTTT
CASRPRGGGQPQHF
>few|TRBV29-1|TRBJ2-1|TRBD1
TGCAGCGCTCGTACAGGGGAAGCCAATGAGCAGTTCTTC
CSARTGEANEQFF
>NA|TRBV27|TRBJ2-5|NA
TGTGCCAGCAGTCTCGGGGGATCAATCAAGTACTTC
CASSLGGSIKYF
>many|TRBV7-9|TRBJ2-5|NA
TGTGCCAGCAGCTTAGCCGACGGGGGAAAGACCCAGTACTTC
CASSLADGGKTQYF
>NA|TRBV7-9|TRBJ2-3|TRBD2
TGTGCCAGCAGCCTCCCAGGGAGACTAGCGGGTAGGGGAGATACGCAGTATTTT
CASSLPGRLAGRGDTQYF
>many|TRBV7-9|TRBJ2-5|NA
TGTGCCAGCAGCCAAGACGCAAGCCAAGAGACCCAGTACTTC
CASSQDASQETQYF
>many|TRBV7-3|TRBJ1-1|NA
TGTGCCAGCAGCTTAAAGGCTGGGCGGACTGAAGCTTTCTTT
CASSLKAGRTEAFF
>many|TRBV2|TRBJ2-7|NA
TGTGCCAGCAGGAGGACAGTCTACGAGCAGTACTTC
CASRRTVYEQYF
>many|TRBV2|TRBJ1-3|NA
TGTGCCAGCAGTGATCCCACAGGGCTGATCGGAAACACCATATATTTT
CASSDPTGLIGNTIYF
>NA|TRBV11-2|TRBJ2-7|NA
TGTGCCAGCAGCTTTTATCGCGGGTTCTACGAGCAGTACTTC
CASSFYRGFYEQYF
>NA|TRBV3-1|TRBJ2-7|TRBD1
TGTGCCCCCCGGTACGGACAGGGGGTCTACGAGCAGTACTTC
CAPRYGQGVYEQYF
>many|TRBV5-1|TRBJ2-7|NA
TGCGCCAGCAGCTTGGACACCCAGAGTTCCTACGAGCAGTACTTC
CASSLDTQSSYEQYF
>NA|TRBV7-9|TRBJ1-1|NA
TGTGCCAGCAGCCTAATACGGAGGGACACTGAAGCTTTCTTT
CASSLIRRDTEAFF